This entry describes one T cell receptor (beta chain). Its antigen remains unknown. A much larger clone is a single base away; this may be a read error. Generation of TCR beta libraries employed quantitative 5'-RACE incorporating molecular barcodes. In TCRdb, the 5' RACE reads were re-called with MiXCR into one record per CDR3 protein. The sample records about 500,000 distinct CDR3 sequences, approximately 5.3% being singletons. The data are from a study of CD8 T cells in ankylosing spondylitis. The study, taken as a whole, reports: Both synovial fluid and blood in reactive arthritis had previously been reported to carry some motif variants. Apparently characteristic of ankylosing spondylitis blood was a TCR beta motif (under ten highly homologous variants). Disease-linked clones reportedly showed significant enrichment in matched ankylosing spondylitis synovial fluid.

The V end was cut by 1 base, the J end by 6 bases, with 6 bases between. Germline CDR1 and CDR2: MNHEY and SVGAGI. The CDR3 runs to 13 residues. The sample was blood, either unsorted or a sorted T cell fraction (not recorded which). The receptor's source is a male donor with ankylosing spondylitis. The rearrangement uses TRBV6-5 and TRBJ2-2; D not certain. The CDR3 loop reads CASSYFHAGELFF. Here the CDR3 DNA reads TGTGCCAGCAGTTACTTCCACGCCGGGGAGCTGTTTTTT.